These 8 T cell receptor beta chains came from one sample sequenced in a study of T cells after yellow fever vaccination. One entry per CDR3 protein results from TCRdb running MiXCR on the 5' RACE reads. The data show 60,000 to 85,000 distinct CDR3 sequences, approximately 7% seen once. The material was CD8+ T cells sorted from PBMCs, obtained less than 6 days after the first yellow fever vaccination. These receptors originate from a man aged 18 to 29 who received the YFV17D yellow fever vaccine.

This clonotype was seen only a few times. V gene TRBV9 combines with J gene TRBJ1-1; D is ambiguous. Germline V CDR1 and CDR2: SGDLS, YYNGEE. CDR3 length: 12 amino acids. Trimming pared 7 bases from V and 3 bases from J, leaving 10 bases between. The CDR3 nucleotides are TGTGCCAGCGGTTATAAGGACACTGAAGCTTTCTTT. This encodes CASGYKDTEAFF.

This clonotype was observed many times. The chain couples TRBV12-3 or TRBV12-4 to TRBJ2-5; 10 nucleotides line up with TRBD1. V trimming: 6 bases; J trimming: 1 base; junction bases outside the gene matches: 2. The CDR3 contains 14 residues. The CDR3 is CASSWDRGQETQYF. In DNA form, the CDR3 reads TGTGCCAGCAGCTGGGACAGGGGCCAAGAGACCCAGTACTTC.

The chain couples TRBV15 to TRBJ2-1, with D tentatively TRBD2 (5 bases). Trimming took off 0 bases at V and 9 bases at J, with 6 bases between the two ends. CDR1 LNHNV and CDR2 YYDKDF come from the germline V gene (reference sequence). The CDR3 length is 12 residues. The CDR3 here is CATSRESGEQFF. The CDR3 nucleotides read TGTGCCACCAGCAGAGAAAGCGGTGAGCAGTTCTTC.

This sequence joins TRBV4-3 and TRBJ2-5; tentatively, D is TRBD2 (6 bases). The V end was cut by 0 bases, the J end by 1 base, with 12 bases between. Germline V gives CDR1 LGHNA, CDR2 YSLEER. The CDR3 contains 16 residues. This CDR3 reads CASSQDRGLGQETQYF. CDR3 bases: TGCGCCAGCAGCCAAGATCGGGGACTGGGCCAAGAGACCCAGTACTTC.

The chain combines TRBV18 with TRBJ2-1; 8 nucleotides match TRBD2. J gave up 0 bases and V 5 bases, and 18 bases lay outside the gene matches. Per the germline V gene, CDR1 is KGHSH and CDR2 is LQKENI. The CDR3 is 20 residues long. The CDR3 sequence is CASSAGLVLAGINSYNEQFF. CDR3 bases: TGTGCCAGCTCAGCGGGACTAGTATTGGCCGGAATAAACTCCTACAATGAGCAGTTCTTC.

This clonotype was observed a few times. V is TRBV7-8 and J is TRBJ1-3; the match to TRBD1 covers 7 bases. CDR3 size: 16 residues. Germline trimming cut 2 bases from V and 4 bases from J; bases unmatched to any gene: 8. The germline CDR1 and CDR2 sequences are SGHVS and FQNEAQ. This CDR3 reads CASSLLPTGSGNTIYF. The CDR3 DNA reads as TGTGCCAGCAGCTTACTACCGACAGGGTCAGGAAACACCATATATTTT.

Turning to this clonotype: A much larger clone lies a single base off, so this may be a read error. The chain joins TRBV2 to TRBJ1-5; D is undetermined. The CDR3 runs 17 residues. The germline gives CDR1 SNHLY, CDR2 FYNNEI. The CDR3 DNA is TGTACCAGCAGTTTGGTCAGCCCTTGGGATAGCAATCAGCCCCAGCATTTT. Translating gives CTSSLVSPWDSNQPQHF.

This chain joins TRBV6-2 or TRBV6-3 and TRBJ2-1; 11 bases match TRBD2. The CDR3 loop spans 15 amino acids. Germline loops: CDR1 MNHEY, CDR2 SVGEGT. V shed 8 bases, J shed 8 bases, and the junction held 11 bases outside the gene matches. CDR3 amino acids: CASSLTSGGGDEQFF. The CDR3 DNA is TGTGCCAGCTCCCTAACTAGCGGGGGAGGAGATGAGCAGTTCTTC.